Described below is a single T cell receptor beta chain sequence and its context. Its antigen remains unidentified. V was cut by 4 bases and J by 4 bases, with 14 bases left in between. Germline CDR1 is GTSNPN and CDR2 is SVGIG (reference sequence). This CDR3 has 14 residues. This record belongs to a study of Ad26.COV2.S vaccination and SARS-CoV-2 variants. Overall study: The donor was enrolled in the Ad26.COV2.S arm of the COV1001 trial. Whole-study findings and limits: In TCR breadth and depth analyses, total T cell responses may have been underestimated.

Libraries were prepared by immunoSEQ multiplex PCR; TCRdb keeps only in-frame clonotypes and omits some of them. Altogether 330,000 or so clones are present, 90% being singletons, with the ten largest covering over 5%. Treatment meaning: some 20 received Ad26.COV2.S at low or high dose, single or two shots; about 5 received placebo; per-sample allocation not given. Samples analyzed were those drawn on day 63 after the first vaccine or placebo injection. A Boston adult aged 18-55 years was the donor. The rearrangement uses TRBV30 and TRBJ2-1; D remains unclear. Sequencing was performed on peripheral blood, taken in a trial of Ad26.COV2.S vaccine versus placebo. This receptor was obtained from a person aged 18-65 years who received the Ad26.COV2.S COVID-19 vaccine or a placebo. The CDR3 nucleotides are TGTGCCTGGAATGGACGGATAGATTACAATGAGCAGTTCTTC. Translated: CAWNGRIDYNEQFF.